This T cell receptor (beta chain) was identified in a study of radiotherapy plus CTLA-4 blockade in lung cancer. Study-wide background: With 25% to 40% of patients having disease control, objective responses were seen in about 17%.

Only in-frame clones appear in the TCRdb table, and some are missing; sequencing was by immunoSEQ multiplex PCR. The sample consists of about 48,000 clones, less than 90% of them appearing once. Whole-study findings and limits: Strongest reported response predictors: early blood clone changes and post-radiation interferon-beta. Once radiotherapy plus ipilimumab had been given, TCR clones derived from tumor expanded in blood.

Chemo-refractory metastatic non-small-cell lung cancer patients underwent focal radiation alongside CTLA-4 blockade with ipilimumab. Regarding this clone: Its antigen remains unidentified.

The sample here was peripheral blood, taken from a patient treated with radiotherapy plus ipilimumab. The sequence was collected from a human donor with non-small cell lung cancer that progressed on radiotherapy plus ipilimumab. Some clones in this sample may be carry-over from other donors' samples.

The CDR3 DNA is TGCAGCGTTGGGGGCCGGGGGGGTAACACTGAAGCTTTCTTT. The encoded protein is CSVGGRGGNTEAFF. The gene calls are TRBV29-1 and TRBJ1-1, with D possibly matching TRBD1 (5 bases). V lost 4 bases and J 2 bases, leaving 14 bases between the germline ends. The CDR3 is 14 amino acids. Germline values: CDR1 SQVTM, CDR2 ANQGSEA.